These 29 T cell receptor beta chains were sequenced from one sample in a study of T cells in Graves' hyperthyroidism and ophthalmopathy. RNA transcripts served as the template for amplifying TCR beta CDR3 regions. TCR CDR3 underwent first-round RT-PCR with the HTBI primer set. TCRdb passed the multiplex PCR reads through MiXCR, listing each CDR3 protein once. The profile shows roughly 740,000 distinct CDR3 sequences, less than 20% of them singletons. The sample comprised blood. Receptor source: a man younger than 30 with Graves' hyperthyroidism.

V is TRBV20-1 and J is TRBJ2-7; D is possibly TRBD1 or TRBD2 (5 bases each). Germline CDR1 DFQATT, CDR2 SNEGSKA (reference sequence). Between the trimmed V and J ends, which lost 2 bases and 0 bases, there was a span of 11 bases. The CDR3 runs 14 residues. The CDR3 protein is CSARRDLVSYEQYF. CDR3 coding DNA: TGCAGTGCTAGAAGGGACCTCGTCTCCTACGAGCAGTACTTC.

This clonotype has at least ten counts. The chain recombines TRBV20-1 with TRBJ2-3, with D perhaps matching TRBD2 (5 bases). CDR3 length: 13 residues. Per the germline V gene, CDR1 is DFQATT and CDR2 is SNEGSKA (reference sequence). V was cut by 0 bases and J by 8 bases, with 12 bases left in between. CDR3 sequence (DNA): TGCAGTGCTAGAGACGGGGTTCGATCTACGCAGTATTTT. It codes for CSARDGVRSTQYF.

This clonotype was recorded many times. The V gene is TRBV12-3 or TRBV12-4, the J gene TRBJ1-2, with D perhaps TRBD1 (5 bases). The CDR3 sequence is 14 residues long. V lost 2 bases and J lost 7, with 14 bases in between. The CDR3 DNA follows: TGTGCCAGCAGTTTAACGGGGGATCCGGGTGGCTACACCTTC. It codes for CASSLTGDPGGYTF.

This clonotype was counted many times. The CDR3 loop reads CAWNVGRGLDEQYF. Written as DNA, the CDR3 is TGTGCCTGGAATGTCGGCAGGGGGCTCGACGAGCAGTACTTC. V gene TRBV30 combines with J gene TRBJ2-7; 8 bases are shared with TRBD1. The germline V gene has CDR1 GTSNPN and CDR2 SVGIG (reference sequence). The trim removed 4 bases at V and 5 bases at J, leaving 10 bases unmatched. The length of the CDR3 is 14 residues.

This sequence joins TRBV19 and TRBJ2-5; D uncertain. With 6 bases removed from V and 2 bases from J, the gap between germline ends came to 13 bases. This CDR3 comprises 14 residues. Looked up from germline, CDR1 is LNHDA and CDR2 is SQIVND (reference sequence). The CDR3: CASRTTLGQETQYF. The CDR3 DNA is TGTGCCAGTAGGACGACACTTGGGCAAGAGACCCAGTACTTC.

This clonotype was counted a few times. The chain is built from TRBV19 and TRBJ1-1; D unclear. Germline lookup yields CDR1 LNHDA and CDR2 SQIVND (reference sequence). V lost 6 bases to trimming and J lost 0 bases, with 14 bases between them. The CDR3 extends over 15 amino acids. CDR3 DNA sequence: TGTGCCAGTAGATACAGCAATTCGATGAACACTGAAGCTTTCTTT. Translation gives CASRYSNSMNTEAFF.

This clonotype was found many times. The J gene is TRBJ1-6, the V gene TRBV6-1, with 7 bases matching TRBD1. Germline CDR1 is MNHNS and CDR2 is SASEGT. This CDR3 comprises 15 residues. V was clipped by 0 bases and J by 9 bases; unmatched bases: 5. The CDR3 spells CASSEARRGLSPLHF. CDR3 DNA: TGTGCCAGCAGTGAAGCTCGAAGGGGGCTTTCACCCCTCCACTTT.

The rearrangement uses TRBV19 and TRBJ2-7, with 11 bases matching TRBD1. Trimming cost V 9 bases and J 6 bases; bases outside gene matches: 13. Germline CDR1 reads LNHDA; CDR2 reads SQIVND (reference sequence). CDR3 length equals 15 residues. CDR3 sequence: CASSIYLGQGVEQYF. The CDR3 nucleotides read TGTGCCAGCTCCATTTACCTGGGACAGGGGGTCGAGCAGTACTTC.

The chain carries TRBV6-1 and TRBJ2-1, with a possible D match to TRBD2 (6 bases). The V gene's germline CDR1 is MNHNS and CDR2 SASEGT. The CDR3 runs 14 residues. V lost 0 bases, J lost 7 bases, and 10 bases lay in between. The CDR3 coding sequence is TGTGCCAGCAGTGAAGCCGAGGGAGGAAATGAGCAGTTCTTC. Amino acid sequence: CASSEAEGGNEQFF.

The CDR3 spells CASSPGTAPHGAFF. For the CDR3, the DNA is TGTGCCAGCAGCCCCGGGACTGCCCCCCACGGCGCTTTCTTT. The gene calls are TRBV6-1 and TRBJ1-1; D is perhaps TRBD1 (5 bases). Trimming took off 6 bases at V and 11 bases at J, with 22 bases between the two ends. Germline V gene sequence: CDR1 MNHNS, CDR2 SASEGT. The CDR3 has 14 residues.

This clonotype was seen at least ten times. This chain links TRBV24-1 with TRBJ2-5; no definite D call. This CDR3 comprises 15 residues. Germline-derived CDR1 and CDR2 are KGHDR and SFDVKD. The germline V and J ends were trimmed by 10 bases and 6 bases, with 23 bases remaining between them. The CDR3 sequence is CATTILFYPRKTQYF. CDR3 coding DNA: TGTGCCACGACGATCCTCTTCTACCCCCGGAAGACCCAGTACTTC.

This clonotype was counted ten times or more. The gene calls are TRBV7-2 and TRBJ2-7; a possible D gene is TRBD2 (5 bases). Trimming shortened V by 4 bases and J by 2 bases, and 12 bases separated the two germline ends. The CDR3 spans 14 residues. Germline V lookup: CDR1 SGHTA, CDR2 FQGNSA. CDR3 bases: TGTGCCAGCAGCTCCTGGACTCCTACCTACGAGCAGTACTTC. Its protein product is CASSSWTPTYEQYF.

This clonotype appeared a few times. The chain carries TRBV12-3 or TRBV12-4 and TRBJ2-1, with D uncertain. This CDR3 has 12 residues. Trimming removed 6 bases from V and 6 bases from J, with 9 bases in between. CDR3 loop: CASRPGTNEQFF. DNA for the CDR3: TGTGCCAGCAGACCAGGAACCAATGAGCAGTTCTTC.

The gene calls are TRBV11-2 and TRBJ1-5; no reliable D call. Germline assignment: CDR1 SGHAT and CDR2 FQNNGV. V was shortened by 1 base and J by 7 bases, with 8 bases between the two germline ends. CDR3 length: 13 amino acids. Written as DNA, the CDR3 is TGTGCCAGCAGCTTAGCGAGGGAGCAGCCCCAGCATTTT. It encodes CASSLAREQPQHF.

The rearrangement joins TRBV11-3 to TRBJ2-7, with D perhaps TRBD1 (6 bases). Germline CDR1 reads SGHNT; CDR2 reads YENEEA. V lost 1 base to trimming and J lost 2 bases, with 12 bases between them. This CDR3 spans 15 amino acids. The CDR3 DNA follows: TGTGCCAGCAGCTTAGGAAGGGGGAGAGCCTACGAGCAGTACTTC. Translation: CASSLGRGRAYEQYF. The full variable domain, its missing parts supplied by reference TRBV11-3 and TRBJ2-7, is EAGVVQSPRYKIIEKKQPVAFWCNPISGHNTLYWYLQNLGQGPELLIRYENEEAVDDSQLPKDRFSAERLKGVDSTLKIQPAELGDSAVYLCASSLGRGRAYEQYFGPGTRLTVT.

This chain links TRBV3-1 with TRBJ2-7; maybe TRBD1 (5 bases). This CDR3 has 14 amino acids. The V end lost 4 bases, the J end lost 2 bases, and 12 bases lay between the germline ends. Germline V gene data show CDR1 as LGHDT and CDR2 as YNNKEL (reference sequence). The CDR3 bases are TGTGCCAGCAGCCCTAGACAGACTCCCTACGAGCAGTACTTC. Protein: CASSPRQTPYEQYF.

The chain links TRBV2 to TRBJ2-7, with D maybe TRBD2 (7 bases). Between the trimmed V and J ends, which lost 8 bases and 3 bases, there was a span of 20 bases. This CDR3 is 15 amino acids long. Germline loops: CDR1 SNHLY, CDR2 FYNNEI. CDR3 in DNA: TGTGCCAGCGGAGGGGGGGATAGGTCCCTCTACGAGCAGTACTTC. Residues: CASGGGDRSLYEQYF. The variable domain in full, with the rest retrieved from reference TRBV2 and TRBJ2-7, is EPEVTQTPSHQVTQMGQEVILRCVPISNHLYFYWYRQILGQKVEFLVSFYNNEISEKSEIFDDQFSVERPDGSNFTLKIRSTKLEDSAMYFCASGGGDRSLYEQYFGPGTRLTVT.

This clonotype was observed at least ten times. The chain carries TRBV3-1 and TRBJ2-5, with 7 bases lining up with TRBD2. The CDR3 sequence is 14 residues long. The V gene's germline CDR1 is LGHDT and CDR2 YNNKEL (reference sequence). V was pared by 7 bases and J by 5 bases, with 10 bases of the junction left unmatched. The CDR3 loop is CASTSAGENETQYF. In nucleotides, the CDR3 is TGTGCCAGCACCTCTGCGGGAGAAAATGAGACCCAGTACTTC.

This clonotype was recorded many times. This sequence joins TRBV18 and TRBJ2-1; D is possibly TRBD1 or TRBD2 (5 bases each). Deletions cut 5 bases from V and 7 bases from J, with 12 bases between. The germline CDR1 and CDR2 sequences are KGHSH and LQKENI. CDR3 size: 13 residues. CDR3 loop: CASSGDQDNEQFF. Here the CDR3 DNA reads TGTGCCAGCTCAGGGGACCAGGATAATGAGCAGTTCTTC.

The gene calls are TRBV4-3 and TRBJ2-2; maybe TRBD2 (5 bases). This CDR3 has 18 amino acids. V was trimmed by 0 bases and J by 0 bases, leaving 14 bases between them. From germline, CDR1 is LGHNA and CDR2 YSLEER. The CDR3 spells CASSQEAASRPNTGELFF. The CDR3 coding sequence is TGCGCCAGCAGCCAAGAAGCGGCTAGCCGCCCGAACACCGGGGAGCTGTTTTTT.

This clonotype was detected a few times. The CDR3 DNA follows: TGTGCCATCCAGGGGGGACAGGTAGCTAACTATGGCTACACCTTC. The encoded protein is CAIQGGQVANYGYTF. The genes are TRBV10-3 and TRBJ1-2, with 8 bases fitting TRBD1. The CDR3 runs 15 residues. Per germline, CDR1 ENHRY and CDR2 SYGVKD. Germline trimming cut 8 bases from V and 0 bases from J; bases unmatched to any gene: 8.

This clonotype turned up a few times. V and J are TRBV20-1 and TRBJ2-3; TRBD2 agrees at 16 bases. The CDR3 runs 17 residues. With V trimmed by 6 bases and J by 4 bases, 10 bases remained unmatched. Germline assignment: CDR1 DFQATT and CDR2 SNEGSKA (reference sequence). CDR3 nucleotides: TGCAGTGCGCCCGGGACTAGCGGGAGGGCCGCCGCAGATACGCAGTATTTT. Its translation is CSAPGTSGRAAADTQYF.

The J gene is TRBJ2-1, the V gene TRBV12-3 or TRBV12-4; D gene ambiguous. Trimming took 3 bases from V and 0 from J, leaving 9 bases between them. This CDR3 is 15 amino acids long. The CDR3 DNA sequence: TGTGCCAGCAGTTTCTCGGGTCTCTCCTACAATGAGCAGTTCTTC. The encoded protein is CASSFSGLSYNEQFF.

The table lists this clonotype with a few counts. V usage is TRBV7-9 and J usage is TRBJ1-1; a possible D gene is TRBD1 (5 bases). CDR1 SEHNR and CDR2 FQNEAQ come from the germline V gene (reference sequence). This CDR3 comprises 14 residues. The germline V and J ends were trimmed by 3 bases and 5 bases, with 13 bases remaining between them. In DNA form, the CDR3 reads TGTGCCAGCAGCTTCCGGGACCTCGCAACTGAAGCTTTCTTT. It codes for CASSFRDLATEAFF.

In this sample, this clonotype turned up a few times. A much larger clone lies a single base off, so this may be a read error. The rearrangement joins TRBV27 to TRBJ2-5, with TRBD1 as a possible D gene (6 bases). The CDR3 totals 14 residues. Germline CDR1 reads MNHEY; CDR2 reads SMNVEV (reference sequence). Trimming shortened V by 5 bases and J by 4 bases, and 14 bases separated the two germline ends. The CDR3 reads CASSQQGSRETQYF. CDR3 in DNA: TGTGCCAGCAGTCAACAGGGATCCCGAGAGACCCAGTACTTC.

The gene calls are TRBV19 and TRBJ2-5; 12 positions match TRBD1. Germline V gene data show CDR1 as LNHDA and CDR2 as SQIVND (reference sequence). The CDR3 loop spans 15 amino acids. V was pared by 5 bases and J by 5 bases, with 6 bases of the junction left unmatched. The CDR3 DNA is TGTGCCAGTAGTCCGGGGACAGGGGGCACGGAGACCCAGTACTTC. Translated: CASSPGTGGTETQYF.

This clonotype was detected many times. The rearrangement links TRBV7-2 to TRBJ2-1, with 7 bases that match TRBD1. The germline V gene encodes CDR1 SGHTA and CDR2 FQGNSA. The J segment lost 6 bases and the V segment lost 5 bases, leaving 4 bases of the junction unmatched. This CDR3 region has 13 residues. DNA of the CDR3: TGTGCCAGCAGCCCGGGGACAGTCAATGAGCAGTTCTTC. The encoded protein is CASSPGTVNEQFF.

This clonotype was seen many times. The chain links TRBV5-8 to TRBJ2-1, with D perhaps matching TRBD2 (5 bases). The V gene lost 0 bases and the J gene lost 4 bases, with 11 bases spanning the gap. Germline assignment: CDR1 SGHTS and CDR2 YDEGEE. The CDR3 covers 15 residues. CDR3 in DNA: TGTGCCAGCAGCTTGGGAGGAGCGGATTACAATGAGCAGTTCTTC. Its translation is CASSLGGADYNEQFF.

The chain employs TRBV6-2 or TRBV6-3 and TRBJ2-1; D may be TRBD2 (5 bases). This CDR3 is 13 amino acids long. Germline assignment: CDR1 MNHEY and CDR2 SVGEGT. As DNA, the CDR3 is TGTGTCGCAGACTACAATTACGGCAATGAGCAGTTCTTC. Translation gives CVADYNYGNEQFF.